This entry describes one T cell receptor beta chain. Its antigen is unknown. No quality values exist for individual bases; no much larger clone is one base distant. This entry is derived from a study of graft-versus-host responses after intestinal transplantation (dated by TCRdb to the early 2020s). In terms of the full investigation: The transplants that recipients received were multivisceral, liver-intestinal, or isolated intestinal. To identify alloreactive clones, pre-transplant mixed lymphocyte reaction products were sequenced and compared with unstimulated pre-transplant donor and recipient T cells. Bulk TCR-beta CDR3 sequencing was used to track graft-versus-host and host-versus-graft alloreactive T cell clones in the graft, circulation and bone marrow after intestinal transplantation. The cohort enrolled 20 to 30 intestinal transplant recipients including one retransplant, and a few patients lacking pretransplant specimens were excluded. Donor T cell macrochimerism was defined as a peak of at least 4% donor T cells among recipient peripheral blood mononuclear cells. Samples from a few later patients were sequenced in-house on an Illumina MiSeq with MiXCR processing rather than by the commercial service. All recipients received anti-thymocyte globulin induction followed by maintenance tacrolimus and steroids for around three years. General study outcomes and caveats: The conclusions were limited by the relatively low number and heterogeneity of the intestinal transplant patients. Patients with donor T cell macrochimerism had high GvH to HvG T cell clonal ratios in their allografts. GvH clones were detected in recipient bone marrow, and some appeared earlier in ileal mucosa or blood, consistent with an intestinal mucosal origin. Early after transplant, declines in HvG clones were associated with peak levels of circulating GvH clones.

V is trimmed back by 3 bases and J by 5 bases, and the junction contains 2 bases that no gene match accounts for. Reading from cysteine to phenylalanine, the CDR3 counts 13 amino acids. Only the CDR3 DNA is retained, 39 bases long and in frame from the first base. CDR1 and CDR2 are drawn from the germline V gene (reference sequence): GTSNPN, SVGIG. What this sample's time point label stands for: cells obtained before transplantation from donor or recipient. CD3+CD4+ and CD3+CD8+ populations were FACS-sorted from unstimulated pre-transplant donor and recipient cells taken from spleen or lymph nodes. Library generation was performed with the immunoSEQ multiplex PCR assay. For most patients, genomic DNA was isolated with the Qiagen DNeasy Blood and Tissue Kit and shipped frozen to Adaptive Biotechnologies for TCR sequencing. High-throughput TCR-beta CDR3 sequencing of genomic DNA from most patients was performed by Adaptive Biotechnologies. The original methods were these. TCR sequencing data were retrieved from Adaptive's ImmunoSEQ software for around 18 patients, whereas a few other patients were processed with MiXCR and VDJtools. To correct CD4 versus CD8 sorting errors, sequences present in both subsets at a frequency ratio below 5:1 were removed. CDR3 nucleotide sequences shared by donor and recipient were removed because the origin of these sequences could not be assigned. To count as alloreactive, a clone needed at least 2-fold expansion over unstimulated cells and a minimum CFSE-low frequency of 0.002% (template counts) or 0.001% (read counts). Mappable clones were those detected in sequenced pre-transplant spleen, lymph node, or MLR CFSE-low populations of the donor or recipient. Cumulative frequency of alloreactive clones was calculated as a percentage of all sequences weighted by copy number. What TCRdb holds here is the immuneACCESS table cut down to in-frame rearrangements. Part of the clones is not present; checked against another copy, under half of the missing clones reflect an unresolved V gene, and the others are unexplained. That table is the source of V, J and clone size, and D and trimming were worked out from the DNA. The sample profile shows over 45,000 clones; around 93% of them were found once. The ten largest clones take up 0.38% of the sample.

This material consisted of unstimulated CD4+ T cells sorted from spleen or lymph node cells, taken before transplant. The TCR comes from a human donor who was the organ donor for an intestinal transplant. The V and J segments used are TRBV30 and TRBJ1-2, with 11 central nucleotides matching TRBD1. The DNA sequence is given as TGTGCCTGGAGGGACAGGGGGCGGTATGGCTACACCTTC. Translated, this gives CAWRDRGRYGYTF.